This section outlines one T cell receptor beta chain sequence together with its context. The CDR3 spans 11 residues. V lost 8 bases and J 9 bases, leaving 11 bases between the germline ends. Germline V lookup: CDR1 MNHEY, CDR2 SVGAGI. The data were taken from a study of T cell responses to AZD1222 COVID-19 vaccine. Here immunoSEQ multiplex PCR was the method, and the copy in TCRdb shows in-frame clones only, minus some. This sample carries around 70,000 clones, 85% of them seen once, and the ten largest clones take around 20%. The chain couples TRBV6-5 to TRBJ2-1, with D perhaps matching TRBD2 (6 bases). The sequencing here drew on peripheral blood, taken on day 0 of AZD1222 vaccination. This receptor was obtained from an adult in good health. CDR3 coding DNA: TGTGCCAGCGGGGTCGGGGGTGAGCAGTTCTTC. As protein: CASGVGGEQFF.